This is a list of T cell receptor beta chains from one sample in a study of Graves' ophthalmopathy and Graves' hyperthyroidism. Each CDR3 protein gets one entry after TCRdb re-called the multiplex PCR reads with MiXCR. This sample yields under 400,000 distinct CDR3 sequences, of which roughly a sixth are seen a single time; 9% to 15% belongs to the top ten. The sequencing input was peripheral blood. These receptors originate from an adult man with Graves' ophthalmopathy. CDR3s include the opening cysteine and the closing phenylalanine or tryptophan. D genes are given only for firm matches. Not every row has a clone size; where given, it reads once, few, many or a size class.

TRBV18	NA	NA	TRBJ1-2	CASSPVGSDNYGYTF	TGTGCCAGCTCACCGGTCGGCAGCGATAACTATGGCTACACCTTC
TRBV28	TRBD2	few	TRBJ2-2	CASSATSGSLVWSTGELFF	TGTGCCAGCAGTGCCACTAGCGGGAGTTTAGTTTGGAGCACCGGGGAGCTGTTTTTT
TRBV6-5	TRBD1	many	TRBJ2-7	CASSYEEGQSPYEQYF	TGTGCCAGCAGTTACGAAGAGGGACAGTCCCCCTACGAGCAGTACTTC
TRBV27	NA	many	TRBJ1-1	CASSFYTDTEAFF	TGTGCCAGCAGTTTTTACACCGACACTGAAGCTTTCTTT
TRBV6-5	NA	NA	TRBJ2-7	CASSYGPGRAKTYEQYF	TGTGCCAGCAGTTACGGTCCGGGCAGGGCAAAAACCTACGAGCAGTACTTC
TRBV11-2	NA	many	TRBJ1-1	CASMLGEHTEAFF	TGTGCCAGCATGCTGGGTGAGCACACTGAAGCTTTCTTT
TRBV28	NA	many	TRBJ1-5	CASSEFFSNQPQHF	TGTGCCAGCAGTGAATTTTTCAGCAATCAGCCCCAGCATTTT
TRBV18	NA	many	TRBJ1-3	CASSPTARSGNTIYF	TGTGCCAGCTCACCGACGGCACGCTCTGGAAACACCATATATTTT
TRBV11-2	NA	many	TRBJ2-5	CASKTGGIQETQYF	TGTGCCAGCAAGACTGGCGGAATACAAGAGACCCAGTACTTC
TRBV6-2/TRBV6-3	NA	many	TRBJ1-2	CASLARRGGGYTF	TGTGCCAGCCTTGCCAGGCGCGGGGGTGGCTACACCTTC
TRBV6-4	NA	many	TRBJ1-3	CASSYSIDTIYF	TGTGCCAGCAGTTACTCAATAGACACCATATATTTT
TRBV20-1	NA	NA	TRBJ2-6	CSASETRASGANVLTF	TGCAGTGCTAGTGAGACCAGGGCCTCTGGGGCCAACGTCCTGACTTTC
TRBV10-3	NA	many	TRBJ1-2	CAISAMAGYGYTF	TGTGCCATCAGTGCCATGGCAGGGTATGGCTACACCTTC
TRBV25-1	NA	NA	TRBJ1-2	CASSEMEGRTYGYTF	TGTGCCAGCAGTGAAATGGAGGGGCGGACCTATGGCTACACCTTC
TRBV5-1	TRBD1	many	TRBJ2-2	CASSTRTGNTGELFF	TGCGCCAGCAGCACAAGGACAGGGAACACCGGGGAGCTGTTTTTT
TRBV29-1	NA	many	TRBJ1-3	CSVEDESSGNTIYF	TGCAGCGTAGAGGACGAAAGCTCTGGAAACACCATATATTTT
TRBV20-1	NA	many	TRBJ2-7	CSASRGAGYEQYF	TGCAGTGCTAGCCGGGGGGCAGGCTACGAGCAGTACTTC
TRBV28	NA	many	TRBJ1-2	CASSSRGLGYTF	TGTGCCAGCAGTTCACGCGGTTTGGGCTACACCTTC
TRBV28	TRBD1	many	TRBJ1-1	CASSSTGQGPNEAFF	TGTGCCAGCAGTTCCACCGGACAGGGCCCCAATGAAGCTTTCTTT
TRBV2	NA	many	TRBJ2-7	CASTIGGFVAEQYF	TGTGCCAGCACCATAGGGGGATTCGTAGCCGAGCAGTACTTC
TRBV12-3/TRBV12-4	NA	many	TRBJ2-7	CASSLAGHEQYF	TGTGCCAGCAGTTTAGCTGGCCACGAGCAGTACTTC
TRBV7-9	NA	many	TRBJ1-1	CASSFGPVEVFF	TGTGCCAGCAGCTTCGGACCAGTTGAAGTTTTCTTT
TRBV30	NA	many	TRBJ2-7	CAWKRRSREQYF	TGTGCCTGGAAAAGGAGGAGTCGCGAGCAGTACTTC
TRBV6-5	TRBD1	NA	TRBJ1-2	CASSYSDRDGYTF	TGTGCCAGCAGTTACTCGGACAGGGATGGCTACACCTTC
TRBV13	NA	many	TRBJ2-7	CASSLVSGGQYF	TGTGCCAGCAGCTTAGTATCGGGTGGGCAGTACTTC
TRBV7-3	NA	many	TRBJ1-1	CASSLYRSESNTEAFF	TGTGCCAGCAGCTTATATCGGAGTGAGTCGAACACTGAAGCTTTCTTT